The 21 T cell receptor beta chains presented below share a single source sample, sequenced in a study of blood T cell repertoires in COVID-19. Produced via immunoSEQ multiplex PCR; TCRdb's table is partial and in-frame only. The table records hundreds of thousands of clones, approximately 80% of them present only once. Material: peripheral blood. All receptors derive from a woman of 80 years or more with acute or convalescent COVID-19.

V usage is TRBV19 and J usage is TRBJ2-7, with TRBD1 as a possible D gene (5 bases). V was cut by 6 bases and J by 4 bases, with 7 bases left in between. The CDR3 contains 11 residues. Germline V gene sequence: CDR1 LNHDA, CDR2 SQIVND (reference sequence). The CDR3 sequence: CASSAGYEQYF. In DNA, the CDR3 is TGTGCCAGTAGCGCAGGGTACGAGCAGTACTTC.

As for this clone: Other DNA sequences in this sample translate to the same CDR3. The V and J genes are TRBV7-9 and TRBJ2-3; D gene ambiguous. CDR1 and CDR2 from the germline V gene are SEHNR and FQNEAQ (reference sequence). The V end was cut by 3 bases, the J end by 5 bases, with 6 bases between. The CDR3 spans 12 residues. DNA for the CDR3: TGTGCCAGCAGCTTCTCGGGAGATACGCAGTATTTT. Its protein product is CASSFSGDTQYF.

The chain is built from TRBV19 and TRBJ1-1, with a possible D match to TRBD1 (6 bases). With 3 bases removed from V and 0 bases from J, the gap between germline ends came to 11 bases. The CDR3 extends over 15 amino acids. Germline V gives CDR1 LNHDA, CDR2 SQIVND (reference sequence). The CDR3 DNA follows: TGTGCCAGTAGTATTCGGACAGAGATGAACACTGAAGCTTTCTTT. This sequence encodes CASSIRTEMNTEAFF.

The CDR3 coding sequence is TGTGCCAGCAGCTTAATACAGGGGAAAGGAAACACCATATATTTT. Protein: CASSLIQGKGNTIYF. This chain joins TRBV7-8 and TRBJ1-3; 7 bases are a match to TRBD1. Looked up from germline, CDR1 is SGHVS and CDR2 is FQNEAQ. The CDR3 consists of 15 residues. V dropped 2 bases and J dropped 4; count of bases not matched to a gene: 5.

This chain uses TRBV30 with TRBJ2-2; 9 bases match TRBD2. The CDR3 length is 14 residues. The V and J ends lost 7 bases and 6 bases, in that order; junction bases with no gene match: 9. Germline V CDR1 and CDR2: GTSNPN, SVGIG (reference sequence). CDR3 region: CASKTSGGPGELFF. DNA for the CDR3: TGTGCCTCCAAGACTAGCGGAGGGCCCGGGGAGCTGTTTTTT. Full variable domain (rest looked up from reference TRBV30 and TRBJ2-2): SQTIHQWPATLVQPVGSPLSLECTVEGTSNPNLYWYRQAAGRGLQLLFYSVGIGQISSEVPQNLSASRPQDRQFILSSKKLLLSDSGFYLCASKTSGGPGELFFGEGSRLTVL.

The rearrangement joins TRBV5-1 to TRBJ1-1; 10 bases match TRBD1. Germline CDR1 SGHRS, CDR2 YFSETQ. CDR3 size: 18 residues. V dropped 4 bases and J dropped 2; count of bases not matched to a gene: 14. The DNA for the CDR3 is TGCGCCAGCAGCAGGGGACAGGGGAAAACATCGGCTAACACTGAAGCTTTCTTT. Amino acids: CASSRGQGKTSANTEAFF.

The sample holds a few counts of this clone. The chain employs TRBV7-8 and TRBJ1-6; tentative D call: TRBD1 (6 bases). V was cut by 4 bases and J by 6 bases, with 16 bases left in between. CDR1 and CDR2 from the germline V gene are SGHVS and FQNEAQ. The CDR3 runs to 16 residues. The CDR3 DNA reads TGTGCCAGCAGCTCCAGGGGCGCTATGGTTAATTCACCCCTCCACTTT. Protein: CASSSRGAMVNSPLHF.

The rearrangement uses TRBV5-1 and TRBJ1-1; D is perhaps TRBD1 (6 bases). The germline V gene encodes CDR1 SGHRS and CDR2 YFSETQ. This CDR3 has 14 amino acids. Trimming removed 0 bases at V and 0 bases at J, with 6 bases between. The CDR3 nucleotides read TGCGCCAGCAGCTTGGACAGGGTGAACACTGAAGCTTTCTTT. Amino acids: CASSLDRVNTEAFF.

The J gene is TRBJ1-3, the V gene TRBV7-9, with D uncertain. The CDR3 sequence is 12 residues long. The V end lost 3 bases, the J end lost 4 bases, and 4 bases lay between the germline ends. CDR1 SEHNR and CDR2 FQNEAQ come from the germline V gene (reference sequence). CDR3 DNA: TGTGCCAGCAGCTTTTTAGGAAACACCATATATTTT. It yields the protein CASSFLGNTIYF.

The rearrangement uses TRBV7-9 and TRBJ1-2; D not resolved. The germline V gene encodes CDR1 SEHNR and CDR2 FQNEAQ (reference sequence). The germline V and J ends were trimmed by 5 bases and 8 bases, with 15 bases remaining between them. The CDR3 is made up of 13 amino acids. CDR3 region: CASSPHDTGGYTF. CDR3 nucleotides: TGTGCCAGCAGCCCTCACGACACGGGAGGCTACACCTTC.

The chain carries TRBV3-1 (or the pseudogene TRBV3-2) and TRBJ1-6; D not resolved. The CDR3 is 14 residues long. Between the trimmed V and J ends, which lost 1 base and 9 bases, there was a span of 10 bases. The germline V gene has CDR1 LGHDT and CDR2 YNNKEL (reference sequence). For the CDR3, the DNA is TGTGCCAGCAGCCAAGGACAAAATCGTTCACCCCTCCACTTT. It yields the protein CASSQGQNRSPLHF.

V usage is TRBV13 and J usage is TRBJ2-4; D is undetermined. The ends were cut back, 0 bases at V and 8 bases at J, with 11 bases in the middle. Per the germline V gene, CDR1 is PRHDT and CDR2 is FYEKMQ (reference sequence). The CDR3 sequence is 14 residues long. The CDR3 DNA reads as TGTGCCAGCAGCTTAGGACCCCTGGCGGACATTCAGTACTTC. Its protein product is CASSLGPLADIQYF.

The CDR3 coding sequence is TGTGCCAGCAACTACAGGGGAAACAATCAGCCCCAGCATTTT. Its protein product is CASNYRGNNQPQHF. This sequence joins TRBV2 and TRBJ1-5, with 7 positions matching TRBD1. This CDR3 spans 14 amino acids. V was clipped by 7 bases and J by 3 bases; unmatched bases: 6. The germline V gene has CDR1 SNHLY and CDR2 FYNNEI.

The gene calls are TRBV5-6 and TRBJ2-5, with TRBD1 matching 9 bases. V gave up 2 bases and J gave up 12 bases; unmatched junction bases: 11. This CDR3 region has 14 residues. Germline V gives CDR1 SGHDT, CDR2 YYEEEE. The CDR3: CASSLQGAGHYEYF. The CDR3 nucleotides are TGTGCCAGCAGCTTACAGGGGGCTGGCCATTACGAGTACTTC.

The rearrangement links TRBV6-5 to TRBJ1-1; TRBD1 matches 12 bases. Germline-derived CDR1 and CDR2 are MNHEY and SVGAGI. The CDR3 runs to 15 residues. V dropped 7 bases and J dropped 1; count of bases not matched to a gene: 4. This chain's CDR3 is CASMRDRGPNTEAFF. The CDR3 DNA is TGTGCCAGCATGCGGGACAGGGGGCCGAACACTGAAGCTTTCTTT.

This chain connects TRBV24-1 to TRBJ1-1; the match to TRBD1 covers 10 bases. CDR1 is KGHDR and CDR2 is SFDVKD in the germline V gene. V gave up 4 bases and J gave up 5 bases; unmatched junction bases: 9. The CDR3 is made up of 16 amino acids. The CDR3 DNA reads TGTGCCACCAGTGACCCCCCGACAGGGGGCGGGACTGAAGCTTTCTTT. Its translation is CATSDPPTGGGTEAFF.

This clone was recorded once. The CDR3 sequence is CSAADRSGNQPQHF. CDR3 DNA: TGCAGCGCCGCTGACAGGAGCGGCAATCAGCCCCAGCATTTT. This chain connects TRBV29-1 to TRBJ1-5; TRBD1 is a possible D gene (6 bases). The CDR3 consists of 14 residues. The germline V gene has CDR1 SQVTM and CDR2 ANQGSEA. The V end was cut by 7 bases, the J end by 2 bases, with 15 bases between.

This CDR3 reads CASSHEFKTGANVLTF. The CDR3 region has the DNA TGTGCCAGCAGCCATGAGTTCAAGACTGGGGCCAACGTCCTGACTTTC. The chain joins TRBV3-1 (or the pseudogene TRBV3-2) to TRBJ2-6; unclear D gene. With 3 bases removed from V and 2 bases from J, the gap between germline ends came to 11 bases. The germline CDR1 and CDR2 sequences are LGHDT and YNNKEL (reference sequence). CDR3 size: 16 residues.

The chain is built from TRBV6-2 or TRBV6-3 and TRBJ2-7, with a weak D call TRBD1 (5 bases). V was clipped by 5 bases and J by 5 bases, with 16 bases between them. Germline CDR1 and CDR2: MNHEY and SVGEGT. The length of the CDR3 is 14 residues. Written as DNA, the CDR3 is TGTGCCAGCAGTCCCAGGGCGGAAATTCACGAGCAGTACTTC. This codes for CASSPRAEIHEQYF.

This chain links TRBV5-4 with TRBJ2-1; D may be TRBD2 (6 bases). CDR1 and CDR2 (germline): SGHNT, YYREEE (reference sequence). The CDR3 loop spans 13 amino acids. Trimming left V 5 bases short and J 8 bases short, with 14 bases between. CDR3 sequence: CASRRDLADEQFF. CDR3 DNA: TGTGCCAGCAGAAGGGACTTAGCCGATGAGCAGTTCTTC.

A word on this clone: One end of the junction fails to match germline, which may point to a read error. The gene calls are TRBV28 and TRBJ1-2; TRBD1 matches at 9 bases. CDR3 length equals 11 residues. Germline V CDR1 and CDR2: MDHEN, SYDVKM. The CDR3 is CASTNPGQGAF. The CDR3, as DNA: TGTGCCAGCACCAACCCGGGACAGGGAGCCTTC.